This TCR beta chain was recorded in a study of T cells after yellow fever vaccination. Using its own MiXCR run on the 5' RACE reads, TCRdb lists one record per CDR3 protein. There are fewer than 500,000 distinct CDR3 sequences in the sample; approximately 19% occur only once, and 15% to 20% lies in the top ten. V was pared by 2 bases and J by 3 bases, with 18 bases between. Germline CDR1 MNHEY, CDR2 SMNVEV (reference sequence). This CDR3 comprises 17 residues. This clonotype was picked up many times. The target antigen is unknown. Study results and caveats: Reappearance after the booster was seen for most primary-vaccination clones, at about 95% CD4 and around 90% CD8. Weaker, the secondary response had a peak occurring faster, on day 5 versus 15.

The chain joins TRBV27 to TRBJ2-3, with D maybe TRBD1 (6 bases). The clonotype comes from a man between 18 and 29 years old who received the YFV17D yellow fever vaccine. This specimen consisted of PBMCs, obtained before the yellow fever booster vaccination. The CDR3 DNA reads TGTGCCAGCAGTTTAACCGCAGGGGACGTGAGGACAGATACGCAGTATTTT. Encoded protein: CASSLTAGDVRTDTQYF.